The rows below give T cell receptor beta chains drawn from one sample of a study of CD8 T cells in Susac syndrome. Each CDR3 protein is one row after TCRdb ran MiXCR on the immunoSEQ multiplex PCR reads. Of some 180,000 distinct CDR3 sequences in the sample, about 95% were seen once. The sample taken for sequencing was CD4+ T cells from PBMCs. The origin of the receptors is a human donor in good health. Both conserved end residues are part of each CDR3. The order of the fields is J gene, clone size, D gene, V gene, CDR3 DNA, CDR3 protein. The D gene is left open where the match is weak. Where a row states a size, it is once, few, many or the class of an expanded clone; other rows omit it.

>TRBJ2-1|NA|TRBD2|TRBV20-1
TGCAGTGCTAGGGGCGGTGGGACTAGCGGGAGGGCTTCCCACAATGAGCAGTTCTTC
CSARGGGTSGRASHNEQFF
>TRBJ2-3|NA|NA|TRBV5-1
TGCGCCAGCAGCTTGGAGGGGATGACAGATACGCAGTATTTT
CASSLEGMTDTQYF
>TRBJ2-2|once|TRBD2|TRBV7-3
TGTGCCAGCAGACATAGACTAGCGGTCACCGGGGAGCTGTTTTTT
CASRHRLAVTGELFF
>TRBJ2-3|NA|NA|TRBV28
TGTGCCAGCGCGAGACAGGTTAGCACAGATACGCAGTATTTT
CASARQVSTDTQYF
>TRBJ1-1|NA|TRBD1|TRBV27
TGTGCCAGCAGTCGGACAGGGATTTGGACTGAAGCTTTCTTT
CASSRTGIWTEAFF
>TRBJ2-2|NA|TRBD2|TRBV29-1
TGCAGCGTTGATTCGGCGGGAGGTGGAACCGGGGAGCTGTTTTTT
CSVDSAGGGTGELFF
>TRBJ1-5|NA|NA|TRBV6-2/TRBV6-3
TGTGCCAGCAGTTACGAAGGGAATCAGCCCCAGCATTTT
CASSYEGNQPQHF
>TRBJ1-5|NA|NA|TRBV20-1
TGCAGTGCTAGGAGGGGGAACAATCAGCCCCAGCATTTT
CSARRGNNQPQHF
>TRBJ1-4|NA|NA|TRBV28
TGTGCCAGCAGCCCAGGGGAAAGTGAAAAACTGTTTTTT
CASSPGESEKLFF
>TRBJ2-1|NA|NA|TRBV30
TGTGCCTGGAACAGAATGCTAGCCGTCAATGAGCAGTTCTTC
CAWNRMLAVNEQFF
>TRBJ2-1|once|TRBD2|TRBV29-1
TGCAGCGTTCGTAGCGGGAGGCGGAGTGAGCAGTTCTTC
CSVRSGRRSEQFF
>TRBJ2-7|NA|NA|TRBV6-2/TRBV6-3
TGTGCCAGCAGTTACTCCTCGAGGCGCGAGCAGTACTTC
CASSYSSRREQYF
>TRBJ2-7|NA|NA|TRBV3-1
TGTGCCAGCAGCCAAGGTCCTAGCGAGACTTACGAGCAGTACTTC
CASSQGPSETYEQYF
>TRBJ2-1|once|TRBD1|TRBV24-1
TGTGCCACCGGCCGGGACAGGGCCAGCGAGCAGTTCTTC
CATGRDRASEQFF
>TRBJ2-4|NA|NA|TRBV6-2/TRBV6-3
TGTGCCAGCAGCCCGCGATACACCAAAAACATTCAGTACTTC
CASSPRYTKNIQYF
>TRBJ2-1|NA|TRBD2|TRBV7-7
TGTGCTAGCAGCCCCCGAGTAGCGGGAAACGAGCAGTTCTTC
CASSPRVAGNEQFF
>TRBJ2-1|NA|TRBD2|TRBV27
TGTGCCAGCAGTCCCGTTAGCGGGGCTGCCTACAATGAGCAGTTCTTC
CASSPVSGAAYNEQFF
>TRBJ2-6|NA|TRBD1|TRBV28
TGTGCCAGCAGTTTGGGACAGGGTTTTGGGGCCAACGTCCTGACTTTC
CASSLGQGFGANVLTF
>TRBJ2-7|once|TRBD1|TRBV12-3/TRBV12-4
TGTGCCAGCAGTTCACGACAGGGGGCCCACGAGCAGTACTTC
CASSSRQGAHEQYF
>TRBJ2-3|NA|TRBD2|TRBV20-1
TGCAGTGCTAGTCCGGGACTAGCGGGAGCGACTAGCACAGATACGCAGTATTTT
CSASPGLAGATSTDTQYF
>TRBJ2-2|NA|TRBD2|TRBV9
TGTGCCAGCAGCGTACTTAGCGGGACGAACACCGGGGAGCTGTTTTTT
CASSVLSGTNTGELFF
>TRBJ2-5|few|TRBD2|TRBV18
TGTGCCAGCTCACCTTTACTAGCGGAAGAGACCCAGTACTTC
CASSPLLAEETQYF
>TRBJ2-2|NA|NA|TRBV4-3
TGCGCCAGCAGCCATGACGGGACGAACACCGGGGAGCTGTTTTTT
CASSHDGTNTGELFF
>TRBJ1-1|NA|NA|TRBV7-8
TGTGCCAGCAGCTTCGAGTTTACAGACACTGAAGCTTTCTTT
CASSFEFTDTEAFF
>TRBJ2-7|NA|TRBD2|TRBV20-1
TGCAGTACCTCTCCCGGGACTAGCGGCGGGGGGTACGAGCAGTACTTC
CSTSPGTSGGGYEQYF
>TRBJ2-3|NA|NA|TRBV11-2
TGTGCCAGCAGCCTCCATGGGGAGACAGATACGCAGTATTTT
CASSLHGETDTQYF
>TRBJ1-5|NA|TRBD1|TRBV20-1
TGCAGTGCTAGCAGCGGGACAGGGAATCAGCCCCAGCATTTT
CSASSGTGNQPQHF
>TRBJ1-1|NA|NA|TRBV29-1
TGCAGCGTTGAAGAGGACACTGAAGCTTTCTTT
CSVEEDTEAFF
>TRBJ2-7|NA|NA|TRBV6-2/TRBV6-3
TGTGCCAGCAGGGAGGATAGCGGAAAACTAAAAGAGCAGTACTTC
CASREDSGKLKEQYF
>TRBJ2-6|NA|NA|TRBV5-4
TGTGCCAGCAGCTTAATAACGAATGGGGCCAACGTCCTGACTTTC
CASSLITNGANVLTF
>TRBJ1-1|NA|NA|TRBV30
TGTGCCTGGGACCGGCTCGGGTTGAACACTGAAGCTTTCTTT
CAWDRLGLNTEAFF
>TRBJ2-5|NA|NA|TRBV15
TGTGCCACCAGCAGAGATCGGGAAGAGACCCAGTACTTC
CATSRDREETQYF
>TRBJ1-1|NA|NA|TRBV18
TGTGCCAGCTCTCCGTTTGGGACTGAAGCTTTCTTT
CASSPFGTEAFF
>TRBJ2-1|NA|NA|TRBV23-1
TGCGCCAGCAGTCAGCGCATGGAGGGCGATGAGCAGTTCTTC
CASSQRMEGDEQFF
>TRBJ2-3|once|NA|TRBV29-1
TGCAGCGTTGGAGTCGGGAGTAGCACAGATACGCAGTATTTT
CSVGVGSSTDTQYF
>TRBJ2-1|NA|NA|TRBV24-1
TGTGCCACCAGTGATGGGCCCTACAATGAGCAGTTCTTC
CATSDGPYNEQFF
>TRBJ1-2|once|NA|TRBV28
TGTGCCAGCAGTGGCTATGGCTACACCTTC
CASSGYGYTF
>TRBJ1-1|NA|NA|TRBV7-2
TGTGCCAGCAGCTTAAGTGAGGACACTGAAGCTTTCTTT
CASSLSEDTEAFF
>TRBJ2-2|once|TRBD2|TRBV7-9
TGTGCCAGCAGCTCCCCGGGACTAGCGGGATTATTCCTCACCGGGGAGCTGTTTTTT
CASSSPGLAGLFLTGELFF
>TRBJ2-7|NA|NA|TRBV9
TGTGCCAGCAGCCTGCGGGACGGCTACTCCTACGAGCAGTACTTC
CASSLRDGYSYEQYF
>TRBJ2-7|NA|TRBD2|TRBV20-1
TGCAGTGCTAGGTCGGGAGGTCGCGAGCAGTACTTC
CSARSGGREQYF
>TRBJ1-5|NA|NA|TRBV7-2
TGTGCCAGCAGCTTATTCGGGCGGAGCAATCAGCCCCAGCATTTT
CASSLFGRSNQPQHF
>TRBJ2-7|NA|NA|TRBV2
TGTGCCAGCAGTGAAGTCACTTTGGGCGCTACCTACGAGCAGTACTTC
CASSEVTLGATYEQYF
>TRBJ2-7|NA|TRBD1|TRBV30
TGTGCCTGGACCCGACAGGGGGCAAGCGAGCAGTACTTC
CAWTRQGASEQYF
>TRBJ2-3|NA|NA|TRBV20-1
TGCAGTGCTATGCGGAGTTACCCCACAGATACGCAGTATTTT
CSAMRSYPTDTQYF
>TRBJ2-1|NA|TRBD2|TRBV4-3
TGCGCCAGCAGCCATCCTCCGGGACTAGCGGGAAGGGAGGAGCAGTTCTTC
CASSHPPGLAGREEQFF
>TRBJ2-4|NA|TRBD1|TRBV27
TGTGCCAGCAGTACAGGGGTGCGGAACATTCAGTACTTC
CASSTGVRNIQYF
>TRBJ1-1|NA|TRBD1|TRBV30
TGTGCCTGGACCAGGGACAGGGGAAGAACTGAAGCTTTCTTT
CAWTRDRGRTEAFF
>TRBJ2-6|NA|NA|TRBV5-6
TGTGCCAGCAACTTGCTCTCTGGGGCCAACGTCCTGACTTTC
CASNLLSGANVLTF
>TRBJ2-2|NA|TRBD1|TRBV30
TGTGCCTGGAGTGTATATAAAGACAGGGCCGGGGAGCTGTTTTTT
CAWSVYKDRAGELFF
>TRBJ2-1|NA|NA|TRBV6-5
TGTGCCAGCCGAGGGCTAGAAGGGGGTGAGCAGTTCTTC
CASRGLEGGEQFF
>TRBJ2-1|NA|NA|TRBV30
TGTGCCTTAGAGTTGAGAGGGACCTACAATGAGCAGTTCTTC
CALELRGTYNEQFF
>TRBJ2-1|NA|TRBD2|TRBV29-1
TGCAGCGTTAAAGGTGGGCTAGCGGGAGCTCGCTGGGGTTACAATGAGCAGTTCTTC
CSVKGGLAGARWGYNEQFF
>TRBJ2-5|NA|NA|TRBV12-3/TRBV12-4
TGTGCCAGCAGTTGGGGACACCAAGAGACCCAGTACTTC
CASSWGHQETQYF